One and the same sample provided the 26 T cell receptor beta chains below, sequenced in a study of blood T cells in healthy people across ages. Then a second PCR, running about 7 to 11 cycles, was carried out with a sample-barcoded 5' primer and a J-beta primer mix. TCRdb independently ran MiXCR on the 5' RACE reads; one entry per CDR3 protein. Found here are 1.5 million to 2 million distinct CDR3 sequences, 30% to 35% of them singletons; the top ten hold around 10%. Sequencing was carried out using blood. Source of these receptors: a woman aged 30 to 39 in good health.

The genes are TRBV12-5 and TRBJ2-2; 12 nucleotides line up with TRBD2. CDR3 length: 19 amino acids. V lost 2 bases and J lost 4; bases outside the gene matches: 11. Per germline, CDR1 LGHNT and CDR2 FRNRAP. CDR3 sequence: CASGLWSSGGVTPTGELFF. The CDR3 region has the DNA TGTGCTAGTGGTTTGTGGTCTAGCGGGGGGGTAACCCCCACCGGGGAGCTGTTTTTT.

The chain uses TRBV3-1 and TRBJ2-7, with TRBD1 matching 7 bases. Germline trimming cut 4 bases from V and 1 base from J; bases unmatched to any gene: 10. CDR3 length: 16 residues. Germline loops: CDR1 LGHDT, CDR2 YNNKEL (reference sequence). The CDR3: CASSRAGGRSSYEQYF. CDR3 sequence (DNA): TGTGCCAGCAGCCGGGCAGGGGGTCGGTCGTCCTACGAGCAGTACTTC.

Only a few counts were recorded for this clonotype. This sequence joins TRBV12-3 or TRBV12-4 and TRBJ1-2, with 9 bases that match TRBD1. Trimming cost V 8 bases and J 9 bases; bases outside gene matches: 10. The CDR3 is 13 amino acids. CDR3 region: CASAGTGSGRYTF. CDR3 sequence (DNA): TGTGCCAGCGCAGGGACAGGGTCTGGTCGCTACACCTTC.

This clonotype occurred a few times. The V gene is TRBV2, the J gene TRBJ2-3; TRBD2 is a possible D gene (5 bases). CDR3 length: 15 amino acids. Germline V gives CDR1 SNHLY, CDR2 FYNNEI. V was pared by 2 bases and J by 0 bases, with 9 bases between. The CDR3 is CASSERTESTDTQYF. CDR3 nucleotides: TGTGCCAGCAGTGAACGGACTGAGAGCACAGATACGCAGTATTTT.

This clonotype appeared a few times. This chain uses TRBV28 with TRBJ1-2; D is unclear. Deletions cut 6 bases from V and 8 bases from J, with 13 bases between. Germline V gene sequence: CDR1 MDHEN, CDR2 SYDVKM. This CDR3 is built from 12 residues. The CDR3 DNA sequence: TGTGCCAGCAGCCCCCGCGCGGGGGGCTACACCTTC. Encoded protein: CASSPRAGGYTF.

Note on this clonotype: One end of the junction does not line up with germline, which may come from a read error. The CDR3 loop reads CSTRWEADQPQHF. CDR3 in DNA: TGCAGTACTAGGTGGGAGGCGGATCAGCCCCAGCATTTT. V and J are TRBV20-1 and TRBJ1-5; D ambiguous. Germline V gives CDR1 DFQATT, CDR2 SNEGSKA (reference sequence). This CDR3 has 13 residues.

The chain recombines TRBV27 with TRBJ1-2; perhaps TRBD1 as D (6 bases). In germline, CDR1 is MNHEY, CDR2 SMNVEV (reference sequence). Trimming cost V 4 bases and J 4 bases, with 13 bases left between them. The CDR3 is 14 residues long. The CDR3 sequence is CASSSAGQPYGYTF. The CDR3 DNA follows: TGTGCCAGCAGTTCAGCCGGACAGCCCTATGGCTACACCTTC.

The chain has TRBV7-6 and TRBJ1-6, with unresolved D. The V gene's germline CDR1 is SGHVS and CDR2 FNYEAQ. V was shortened by 2 bases and J by 9 bases, with 20 bases between the two germline ends. The CDR3 runs 17 residues. Written as DNA, the CDR3 is TGTGCCAGCAGCTTAACCTCGACCCAGAGTAGAGGTTCACCCCTCCACTTT. This encodes CASSLTSTQSRGSPLHF.

This clonotype was found a few times. V is TRBV10-3 and J is TRBJ2-2, with 12 nucleotides matching TRBD2. The CDR3 loop spans 16 amino acids. Per the germline V gene, CDR1 is ENHRY and CDR2 is SYGVKD. Losses at the gene ends were 2 bases for V and 5 bases for J; bases not matched to a gene: 3. CDR3 in amino acids: CAISEPSGGATGELFF. The CDR3 nucleotides read TGTGCCATCAGTGAGCCTAGCGGGGGGGCGACCGGGGAGCTGTTTTTT.

V and J are TRBV20-1 and TRBJ1-1; no definite D call. With 1 base removed from V and 5 bases from J, the gap between germline ends came to 11 bases. Germline CDR1 DFQATT, CDR2 SNEGSKA (reference sequence). The CDR3 is 13 residues long. Written as DNA, the CDR3 is TGCAGTGCTAGAGTCAGACGGGCGACTGAAGCTTTCTTT. Translated: CSARVRRATEAFF.

The chain has TRBV24-1 and TRBJ2-5; 8 bases are shared with TRBD2. V lost 5 bases and J lost 11; bases outside the gene matches: 9. Per germline, CDR1 KGHDR and CDR2 SFDVKD. The CDR3 is 13 residues long. Here the CDR3 reads CATSGLANNEQYF. In DNA, the CDR3 is TGTGCCACCAGTGGACTAGCGAACAATGAGCAGTACTTC.

This clonotype was counted a few times. The chain is built from TRBV28 and TRBJ2-5; D not certain. The CDR3 is 13 residues long. V shed 7 bases and J shed 4 bases, with 13 bases lying between them. Germline-derived CDR1 and CDR2 are MDHEN and SYDVKM. The CDR3 sequence: CASTLFKSETQYF. CDR3 in DNA: TGTGCCAGCACCCTGTTTAAATCAGAGACCCAGTACTTC.

The J gene is TRBJ1-1, the V gene TRBV5-1; D is undetermined. V lost 1 base and J 4 bases, leaving 8 bases between the germline ends. Germline V gene lookup returns CDR1 SGHRS and CDR2 YFSETQ. The CDR3 totals 13 residues. This CDR3 is CASSLTVSTEAFF. CDR3 nucleotide sequence: TGCGCCAGCAGCTTGACAGTGAGCACTGAAGCTTTCTTT.

This clonotype was seen more than once but under ten times. The chain recombines TRBV27 with TRBJ1-5, with no clear D. There are 14 residues in the CDR3. Germline-derived CDR1 and CDR2 are MNHEY and SMNVEV (reference sequence). V dropped 3 bases and J dropped 5 bases, with 11 bases sitting between them. The DNA for the CDR3 is TGTGCCAGCAGTTTGCGGTGGGAAGATCAGCCCCAGCATTTT. It is translated as CASSLRWEDQPQHF.

This chain connects TRBV15 to TRBJ2-1; D is undetermined. This CDR3 contains 13 residues. Germline CDR1 is LNHNV and CDR2 is YYDKDF (reference sequence). The germline V and J ends were trimmed by 3 bases and 4 bases, with 7 bases remaining between them. CDR3 sequence reads: CATSSRTYNEQFF. CDR3 DNA: TGTGCCACCAGCAGCAGAACTTACAATGAGCAGTTCTTC.

This clonotype was found a few times. This chain joins TRBV27 and TRBJ2-1, with D possibly TRBD2 on 5 matching bases. V was clipped by 3 bases and J by 0 bases, with 15 bases between them. The CDR3 contains 17 residues. CDR1 MNHEY and CDR2 SMNVEV come from the germline V gene (reference sequence). The CDR3 sequence: CASSLGSGWGSYNEQFF. DNA for the CDR3: TGTGCCAGCAGTTTGGGGTCGGGGTGGGGCTCCTACAATGAGCAGTTCTTC.

The rearrangement joins TRBV27 to TRBJ1-1; TRBD1 agrees at 12 bases. This CDR3 contains 17 residues. Per germline, CDR1 MNHEY and CDR2 SMNVEV (reference sequence). With V trimmed by 4 bases and J by 3 bases, 9 bases remained unmatched. CDR3 loop: CASSYSGTGGFDTEAFF. The CDR3 region has the DNA TGTGCCAGCAGTTACTCCGGGACAGGGGGCTTCGACACTGAAGCTTTCTTT.

The gene calls are TRBV3-1 and TRBJ2-7; no clear D gene. Germline CDR1 is LGHDT and CDR2 is YNNKEL (reference sequence). This CDR3 spans 17 amino acids. V lost 3 bases to trimming and J lost 4 bases, with 22 bases between them. The CDR3 protein is CASSQKIVSFSLYEQYF. The CDR3 coding sequence is TGTGCCAGCAGCCAGAAGATTGTCAGTTTCTCCCTTTACGAGCAGTACTTC.

The rearrangement links TRBV28 to TRBJ1-1, with D perhaps matching TRBD1 (6 bases). V was trimmed by 6 bases and J by 1 base, leaving 15 bases between them. This CDR3 contains 15 residues. The V gene's germline CDR1 is MDHEN and CDR2 SYDVKM. CDR3 residues: CASREPGQSNTEAFF. CDR3 coding DNA: TGTGCCAGCAGAGAGCCCGGACAGTCGAACACTGAAGCTTTCTTT.

This clonotype was seen only a few times. The chain recombines TRBV28 with TRBJ2-7; D is perhaps TRBD2 (7 bases). The ends were cut back, 7 bases at V and 0 bases at J, with 19 bases in the middle. Per the germline V gene, CDR1 is MDHEN and CDR2 is SYDVKM. CDR3 length: 16 residues. For the CDR3, the DNA is TGTGCCAGCAACCCGGGGGGCGGTGACAGCTCCTACGAGCAGTACTTC. It specifies CASNPGGGDSSYEQYF.

CDR3 residues: CASSEIPGRGTDTQYF. As DNA, the CDR3 is TGTGCCAGCAGTGAAATTCCGGGGCGAGGCACAGATACGCAGTATTTT. The chain joins TRBV6-1 to TRBJ2-3, with D possibly being TRBD1 or TRBD2 (5 bases each). The CDR3 is 16 residues long. Looked up from germline, CDR1 is MNHNS and CDR2 is SASEGT. V lost 2 bases and J lost 1, with 13 bases in between.

The genes are TRBV11-2 and TRBJ1-2; a possible D gene is TRBD1 (6 bases). In germline, CDR1 is SGHAT, CDR2 FQNNGV. This CDR3 has 15 residues. Trimming removed 2 bases at V and 4 bases at J, with 14 bases between. Here the CDR3 reads CASSLPGTMGYGYTF. DNA of the CDR3: TGTGCCAGCAGCTTACCAGGGACAATGGGCTATGGCTACACCTTC.

A word on this clonotype: Because it lacks the conserved phenylalanine or tryptophan at the end, this CDR3 is likely a read error. The CDR3, as DNA: TGCGCCAGCAGCTCAAGCACAGATACGCAGTATTTG. Translation gives CASSSSTDTQYL. This chain joins TRBV5-1 and TRBJ2-3; no clear D. This CDR3 spans 12 amino acids. V was clipped by 3 bases and J by 0 bases, with 2 bases between them. CDR1 and CDR2 from the germline V gene are SGHRS and YFSETQ.

The table lists this clonotype with a few counts. The genes are TRBV7-2 and TRBJ2-7, with 10 bases aligning to TRBD2. V was clipped by 4 bases and J by 2 bases; unmatched bases: 5. The CDR3 sequence is 15 residues long. Germline assignment: CDR1 SGHTA and CDR2 FQGNSA. CDR3 coding DNA: TGTGCCAGCAGCTCTAGCGGGAGTGGGACCTACGAGCAGTACTTC. The encoded protein is CASSSSGSGTYEQYF.

Worth noting for this clonotype: One end of the junction fails to match germline, which may point to a read error. The CDR3 protein is CASSTTSSSYNERFF. DNA of the CDR3: TGTGCCAGCAGCACGACTAGCAGCTCCTACAATGAGCGGTTCTTC. The chain has TRBV9 and TRBJ2-1; 7 nucleotides line up with TRBD2. This CDR3 spans 15 amino acids. Germline V gene lookup returns CDR1 SGDLS and CDR2 YYNGEE.

This clonotype has just one count. The V and J genes are TRBV5-1 and TRBJ2-5, with 7 bases matching TRBD1. CDR3 length: 17 amino acids. With 0 bases clipped from V and 3 bases from J, the junction kept 11 bases outside the gene matches. From germline, CDR1 is SGHRS and CDR2 YFSETQ. The CDR3 protein is CASSLAKRGLSEETQYF. The CDR3 DNA reads TGCGCCAGCAGCTTGGCGAAGAGGGGGCTGTCAGAAGAGACCCAGTACTTC.